The source of this TCR beta chain is a study of CXCR3-negative and CXCR3-positive naive CD8 T cells (dated by TCRdb to about 2019). Describing the broader study: In total, 110 million to 150 million TRB reads were obtained, corresponding to roughly 1.5 +/- 0.3 million reads per library. Diversity and physicochemical repertoire analyses covered 11 donors pooled from two independent experiments. Naive subsets from several donors and memory cells from 3 donors were included in the TRBV-TRBJ cluster analysis. Overall results and qualifications from the work: Because surface CD5, which is linked to self-reactivity in mice, was comparable between the naive subsets, TCR interaction strength was also inferred from TRB CDR3 physicochemical properties. TRB CDR3s from CXCR3-positive naive cells showed higher hydrophobicity (lower Kidera factor 4), lower energy, and higher strength and volume indices than CXCR3-negative naive cells. Freshly isolated PBMCs were used for most assays because CXCR3 expression went down partially after cryopreservation. Repertoire diversity was comparably high in both naive subsets but much lower in memory CD8+ T cells. Similar TRBV-TRBJ usage was shown by naive CXCR3-negative and CXCR3-positive cells from the same donor, whereas distinct patterns were shown by memory cells.

Sequencing took place on a NextSeq 550. The Human TCR Profiling Kit (MiLaboratory) was used to make UMI-labeled 5' RACE TRB cDNA libraries. cDNA synthesis used the entire amount of extracted RNA, and PCR amplification then used the entire amount of cDNA produced. Libraries were prepared in parallel with an identical number of PCR cycles. Under the source paper's analysis protocol: MIGEC and MiXCR extracted about 53,000 +/- 10,000 unique UMI-labeled TRB cDNA molecules per library, requiring at least two reads per UMI. An average of approximately 40,000 +/- 10,000 functional in-frame TRB CDR3 nucleotide clonotypes without stop codons was found per library. After downsampling to 5000 UMI-labeled TRB molecules per sample, diversity metrics such as normalized Shannon-Wiener and Chao1 were calculated in VDJtools. Clonotype-size-weighted physicochemical properties of the central five CDR3 residues (interaction energy, strength, volume and Kidera factor 4) were computed in VDJtools. The reads, reprocessed by TCRdb, yield one row per CDR3 protein sequence and no DNA. The V and J calls and clone size are TCRdb's, not the authors'. Per the sample table, the count is approximately 130,000 distinct CDR3 sequences. About 0.37% of the sample rests with the top ten.

Each CD8+ T cell subset was flow-sorted in triplicate, and approximately 280,000 cells per subset were placed directly into RLT lysis buffer. Naive CD8+ T cells were defined stringently as CD45RO-CCR7+CD27+CD95- to exclude memory contaminants. Using standard density gradient centrifugation, peripheral blood mononuclear cells were isolated from buffy coats. Naive CXCR3-negative and CXCR3-positive CD8+ T cells were flow-sorted using a FACSAria III. Total RNA was extracted from sorted cells with an RNeasy Mini Kit. Regarding this clonotype: It lacks a known antigen.

Including the terminal cysteine and phenylalanine, the CDR3 comprises 14 residues. No DNA was logged. The sequence joins TRBV12-3 or TRBV12-4 to TRBJ2-2; the TCRdb call, TRBD1, lacks DNA for checking. The sequencing sample was made of naive CXCR3+ CD8+ T cells from blood. The cell subset or site label for this specimen denotes: CD45RO-CCR7+CD27+CD95- naive CD8+ T cells expressing CXCR3 (TNR3+). The receptor's source is a human donor in good health. Some clones in this sample may be carry-over from other donors' samples. The CDR3 region has the sequence CASVVGGNTGELFF.